Listed here are 17 T cell receptor beta chains from one sample, sequenced in a study of blood T cell repertoires in COVID-19. The method was immunoSEQ multiplex PCR; TCRdb's version includes in-frame clones alone and lacks a portion of them. The table shows fewer than 400,000 clones, with 85% to 95% occurring only once. What was sequenced was PBMCs or T cells enriched from blood (not recorded which). The receptors were sampled from a woman younger than 45 who had been exposed to COVID-19.

This clone was seen only a few times. The V call is TRBV4-1, the J call TRBJ1-6, with D tentatively TRBD1 (5 bases). The CDR3 runs 14 residues. Trimming pared 0 bases from V and 9 bases from J, leaving 9 bases between. Germline V gene lookup returns CDR1 MGHRA and CDR2 YSYEKL. The CDR3 protein is CASSQDSQGSPLHF. The CDR3 DNA sequence: TGCGCCAGCAGCCAAGATAGTCAGGGTTCACCCCTCCACTTT.

The rearrangement joins TRBV3-1 (or the pseudogene TRBV3-2) to TRBJ2-7; TRBD1 matches at 9 bases. The CDR3 sequence is 13 residues long. The junction had 5 bases not matched to a gene; V was cut back by 4 bases and J by 7 bases. Germline V lookup: CDR1 LGHDT, CDR2 YNNKEL (reference sequence). CDR3 in DNA: TGTGCCAGCAGCCGGGAGACAGGGGGAGAGCAGTACTTC. This gives the protein CASSRETGGEQYF.

The chain recombines TRBV27 with TRBJ2-7; tentatively, D is TRBD2 (5 bases). The CDR3 contains 11 residues. With 2 bases removed from V and 6 bases from J, the gap between germline ends came to 5 bases. Germline V CDR1 and CDR2: MNHEY, SMNVEV (reference sequence). CDR3 bases: TGTGCCAGCAGTTTACGGGGCGAGCAGTACTTC. As protein: CASSLRGEQYF.

The chain is built from TRBV7-6 and TRBJ1-1; 9 bases match TRBD1. V lost 1 base and J lost 4; bases outside the gene matches: 19. CDR1 and CDR2 (germline): SGHVS, FNYEAQ. This CDR3 spans 20 amino acids. The CDR3: CASSLEGPVGTGKEGTEAFF. DNA of the CDR3: TGTGCCAGCAGCTTAGAGGGTCCCGTAGGGACAGGGAAAGAGGGCACTGAAGCTTTCTTT.

The V call is TRBV7-9, the J call TRBJ2-3; 12 bases align to TRBD2. This CDR3 spans 17 amino acids. Germline CDR1 SEHNR, CDR2 FQNEAQ (reference sequence). Trimming cost V 5 bases and J 1 base; bases outside gene matches: 7. The CDR3, as DNA: TGTGCCAGCAGCGATCTAGCGGGGGGGCGTCGCACAGATACGCAGTATTTT. This translates into CASSDLAGGRRTDTQYF. Using reference TRBV7-9 and TRBJ2-3 for the parts outside the CDR3, the full variable domain is DTGVSQNPRHKITKRGQNVTFRCDPISEHNRLYWYRQTLGQGPEFLTYFQNEAQLEKSRLLSDRFSAERPKGSFSTLEIQRTEQGDSAMYLCASSDLAGGRRTDTQYFGPGTRLTVL.

The genes are TRBV4-2 and TRBJ1-5, with 9 positions matching TRBD1. Looked up from germline, CDR1 is LGHNA and CDR2 is YNFKEQ. The CDR3 has 15 residues. Germline trimming cut 0 bases from V and 6 bases from J; bases unmatched to any gene: 3. The CDR3 loop is CASSQDSTGGQPQHF. Here the CDR3 DNA reads TGTGCCAGCAGCCAAGATTCGACAGGGGGTCAGCCCCAGCATTTT.

The CDR3 DNA sequence: TGCGCCAGCAGCTTGGGGGGACTCGGCGCTGAAGCTTTCTTT. Residues: CASSLGGLGAEAFF. The V gene is TRBV5-1, the J gene TRBJ1-1; possibly TRBD1 for D (5 bases). CDR3 length: 14 amino acids. Germline V gene data show CDR1 as SGHRS and CDR2 as YFSETQ. The ends were cut back, 0 bases at V and 6 bases at J, with 12 bases in the middle.

This clone was seen only once. V usage is TRBV15 and J usage is TRBJ2-1, with 7 bases that match TRBD1. The junction had 6 bases not matched to a gene; V was cut back by 5 bases and J by 8 bases. This CDR3 has 13 residues. Germline CDR1 LNHNV, CDR2 YYDKDF (reference sequence). The CDR3 loop is CATSRAGGDEQFF. Written as DNA, the CDR3 is TGTGCCACCAGCCGGGCAGGGGGTGATGAGCAGTTCTTC.

As to this clone: At one end, the junction sequence differs from germline, possibly due to a read error. The gene calls are TRBV5-1 and TRBJ1-1, with TRBD1 matching 9 bases. Germline CDR1 reads SGHRS; CDR2 reads YFSETQ. The CDR3 has 18 amino acids. The CDR3 here is CASSDMLGPIPGQGIFFF. The CDR3 nucleotides read TGCGCCAGCAGCGACATGTTGGGCCCCATCCCAGGACAGGGGATCTTCTTTTTT.

J is TRBJ2-1 and V is TRBV5-4; maybe TRBD1 (6 bases). Germline V gene lookup returns CDR1 SGHNT and CDR2 YYREEE (reference sequence). V was clipped by 1 base and J by 8 bases, with 16 bases between them. This CDR3 has 15 residues. The DNA for the CDR3 is TGTGCCAGCAGCTTGTGGGGGCGCTTAAAGGATGAGCAGTTCTTC. This translates into CASSLWGRLKDEQFF.

V usage is TRBV19 and J usage is TRBJ1-6; no firm D call. Per the germline V gene, CDR1 is LNHDA and CDR2 is SQIVND (reference sequence). Trimming took 1 base from V and 11 from J, leaving 9 bases between them. The CDR3 has 13 residues. The DNA for the CDR3 is TGTGCCAGTAGTATAGGAGCCCGAGCACCCCTCCACTTT. This sequence encodes CASSIGARAPLHF.

The genes are TRBV7-8 and TRBJ1-1; TRBD1 matches 8 bases. Per the germline V gene, CDR1 is SGHVS and CDR2 is FQNEAQ. V lost 2 bases to trimming and J lost 4 bases; unmatched junction nucleotides: 9. The CDR3 runs 16 residues. For the CDR3, the DNA is TGTGCCAGCAGCTTACAGGGGGCGAGCAGGGGCACTGAAGCTTTCTTT. The encoded protein is CASSLQGASRGTEAFF.

The J gene is TRBJ2-5, the V gene TRBV18; D is ambiguous. The CDR3 has 14 residues. Germline values: CDR1 KGHSH, CDR2 LQKENI. V gave up 3 bases and J gave up 2 bases, with 10 bases separating them. CDR3 nucleotides: TGTGCCAGCTCACCGGTTCTCAGACAAGAGACCCAGTACTTC. Residues: CASSPVLRQETQYF.

The V call is TRBV25-1, the J call TRBJ1-1; no clear D gene. This CDR3 has 16 residues. The germline CDR1 and CDR2 sequences are MGHDK and SYGVNS. The V and J ends lost 1 base and 0 bases respectively, with 12 bases between them. In nucleotides, the CDR3 is TGTGCCAGCAGTGAATCCCGGTTTCTCATGAACACTGAAGCTTTCTTT. As protein: CASSESRFLMNTEAFF.

The table lists this clone with a count of one. The rearrangement links TRBV7-9 to TRBJ2-7; possible D gene TRBD1, 6 bases. The CDR3 loop spans 15 amino acids. CDR1 and CDR2 (germline): SEHNR, FQNEAQ (reference sequence). V was shortened by 1 base and J by 2 bases, with 12 bases between the two germline ends. The chain's CDR3 is CASSLGQRGTYEQYF. The CDR3 DNA reads TGTGCCAGCAGCTTAGGTCAGAGGGGGACCTACGAGCAGTACTTC. The full variable domain, completed using reference TRBV7-9 and TRBJ2-7, is DTGVSQNPRHKITKRGQNVTFRCDPISEHNRLYWYRQTLGQGPEFLTYFQNEAQLEKSRLLSDRFSAERPKGSFSTLEIQRTEQGDSAMYLCASSLGQRGTYEQYFGPGTRLTVT.

The V call is TRBV15, the J call TRBJ2-2; TRBD1 aligns across 10 bases. Per germline, CDR1 LNHNV and CDR2 YYDKDF (reference sequence). The CDR3 sequence is 16 residues long. Trimming at V came to 0 bases and at J to 3 bases, leaving 1 base not matched to a gene. The CDR3: CATSRDGTGDTGELFF. The CDR3 region has the DNA TGTGCCACCAGCAGAGACGGGACAGGGGACACCGGGGAGCTGTTTTTT. Supplemented by reference TRBV15 and TRBJ2-2, the full variable domain reads DAMVIQNPRYQVTQFGKPVTLSCSQTLNHNVMYWYQQKSSQAPKLLFHYYDKDFNNEADTPDNFQSRRPNTSFCFLDIRSPGLGDTAMYLCATSRDGTGDTGELFFGEGSRLTVL.

The gene calls are TRBV6-1 and TRBJ1-2; no clear D gene. V gave up 1 base and J gave up 5 bases, with 17 bases separating them. CDR1 and CDR2 from the germline V gene are MNHNS and SASEGT. This CDR3 has 16 residues. The CDR3, as DNA: TGTGCCAGCAGTGAAGAGGCAGGCCTATGGGTTTATGGCTACACCTTC. Translating gives CASSEEAGLWVYGYTF.